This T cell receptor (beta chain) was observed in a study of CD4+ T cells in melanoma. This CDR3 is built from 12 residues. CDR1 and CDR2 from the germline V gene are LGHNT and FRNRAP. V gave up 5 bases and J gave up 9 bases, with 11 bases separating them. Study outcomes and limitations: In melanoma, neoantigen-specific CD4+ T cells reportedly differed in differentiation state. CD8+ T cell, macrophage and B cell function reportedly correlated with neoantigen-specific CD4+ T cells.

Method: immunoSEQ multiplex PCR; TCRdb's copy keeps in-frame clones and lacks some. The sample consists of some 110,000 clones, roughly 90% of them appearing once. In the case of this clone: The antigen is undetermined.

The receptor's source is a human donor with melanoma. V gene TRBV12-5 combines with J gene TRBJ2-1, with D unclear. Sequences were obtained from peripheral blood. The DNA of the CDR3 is TGTGCTAGTGGTAATTCCGGTGGTGAGCAGTTCTTC. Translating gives CASGNSGGEQFF.